This entry lists 23 T cell receptor beta chains sequenced from one sample in a study of beta chain features in type 1 diabetes. Findings and limits, study-wide: In every one of the four CD4+ subsets, TCRB CDR3s were moderately but significantly shorter in Type 1 diabetes patients.

These receptors have no identified antigens. Expressed TCRB transcripts were sequenced after all isolated RNA was converted to cDNA. Sequencing was performed with immunoSEQ multiplex PCR; in TCRdb, only in-frame clones are kept and a portion is missing. The table has over 100,000 clones, approximately 16% seen once. Sequenced: central memory CD4+ T cells from blood. The receptors stem from a man aged 30 to 45 with type 1 diabetes.

Comment on this clone: Other DNA sequences in the sample encode the same CDR3. The chain recombines TRBV29-1 with TRBJ1-2, with TRBD1 matching 7 bases. Germline V CDR1 and CDR2: SQVTM, ANQGSEA. CDR3 length equals 11 residues. With 7 bases clipped from V and 2 bases from J, the junction kept 1 base outside the gene matches. CDR3 in DNA: TGCAGCGCAGGGGGGAACTATGGCTACACCTTC. It translates to CSAGGNYGYTF.

This clone was seen at least ten times. V is TRBV27 and J is TRBJ2-1, with 7 positions matching TRBD1. The length of the CDR3 is 13 residues. Germline V gives CDR1 MNHEY, CDR2 SMNVEV (reference sequence). V shed 6 bases and J 6 bases; nucleotides not matched to a gene: 5. The CDR3, as DNA: TGTGCCAGCAGGAAGACAGGGATCAATGAGCAGTTCTTC. As protein: CASRKTGINEQFF.

There are a few counts of this clone. The chain joins TRBV2 to TRBJ2-5, with 7 bases that match TRBD1. Germline lookup yields CDR1 SNHLY and CDR2 FYNNEI. Unmatched junction bases numbered 9, after V lost 6 bases and J lost 5 bases. The CDR3 has 14 amino acids. CDR3 nucleotides: TGTGCCAGCAGCAGACAGGGTTGGAAGGAGACCCAGTACTTC. It encodes CASSRQGWKETQYF.

The rearrangement links TRBV5-1 to TRBJ2-4; D gene uncertain. This CDR3 has 11 amino acids. Germline lookup yields CDR1 SGHRS and CDR2 YFSETQ. Trimming shortened V by 5 bases and J by 8 bases, and 8 bases separated the two germline ends. CDR3 in amino acids: CASRDGDIQYF. The CDR3 DNA is TGCGCCAGCAGGGACGGTGACATTCAGTACTTC.

This clone showed up just a few times. The chain is built from TRBV29-1 and TRBJ2-3; the D is unclear. The V end lost 4 bases, the J end lost 7 bases, and 15 bases lay between the germline ends. This CDR3 contains 13 residues. CDR1 is SQVTM and CDR2 is ANQGSEA in the germline V gene. The CDR3 here is CSVGYEVANTQYF. In DNA form, the CDR3 reads TGCAGCGTTGGATACGAGGTCGCGAATACGCAGTATTTT.

The table lists this clone with a few counts. The chain is built from TRBV28 and TRBJ1-2; D call uncertain. Germline V gene lookup returns CDR1 MDHEN and CDR2 SYDVKM. The CDR3 sequence is 13 residues long. The V gene lost 6 bases and the J gene lost 0 bases, with 8 bases spanning the gap. The CDR3 loop is CASRIGPNYGYTF. As DNA, the CDR3 is TGTGCCAGCAGAATCGGACCTAACTATGGCTACACCTTC.

In its sample, this clone was seen a few times. The chain carries TRBV27 and TRBJ2-7, with D uncertain. Germline V gene data show CDR1 as MNHEY and CDR2 as SMNVEV (reference sequence). Trimming pared 6 bases from V and 3 bases from J, leaving 9 bases between. The CDR3 runs 12 residues. CDR3 nucleotides: TGTGCCAGCAGGGGTAACCACTACGAGCAGTACTTC. Translation: CASRGNHYEQYF.

This clone was counted a single time. This chain connects TRBV7-6 to TRBJ2-1, with D maybe TRBD2 (7 bases). Trimming pared 6 bases from V and 5 bases from J, leaving 17 bases between. The CDR3 has 15 amino acids. Germline loops: CDR1 SGHVS, CDR2 FNYEAQ. The CDR3 nucleotides read TGTGCCAGCAGAGCCGCACGGGGGGCCAACAATGAGCAGTTCTTC. This translates into CASRAARGANNEQFF.

The chain has TRBV7-2 and TRBJ2-7; D is ambiguous. CDR3 length: 15 amino acids. Trimming stripped 0 bases from V and 4 bases from J, with 13 bases between. Germline V CDR1 and CDR2: SGHTA, FQGNSA. The CDR3 loop reads CASSLAKGSGYEQYF. In nucleotides, the CDR3 is TGTGCCAGCAGCTTAGCGAAGGGCTCTGGTTACGAGCAGTACTTC.

About this clone itself: A far larger clone differs by one base, so this is likely a read error. The chain uses TRBV2 and TRBJ2-5; no definite D call. V was trimmed by 0 bases and J by 7 bases, leaving 12 bases between them. There are 14 residues in the CDR3. Germline CDR1 SNHLY, CDR2 FYNNEI. CDR3 nucleotide sequence: TGTGCCAGCAGTGAAGCGCCGGCTGCCAGGACCCAGTACTTC. This sequence encodes CASSEAPAARTQYF.

CDR3 residues: CASSLGGLYQETQYF. DNA for the CDR3: TGTGCCAGCAGCTTAGGTGGTCTATATCAAGAGACCCAGTACTTC. This chain uses TRBV7-2 with TRBJ2-5; no clear D. Trimming took off 1 base at V and 2 bases at J, with 11 bases between the two ends. The germline V gene has CDR1 SGHTA and CDR2 FQGNSA. There are 15 residues in the CDR3.

The rearrangement links TRBV30 to TRBJ2-1; no clear D gene. CDR3 length: 14 residues. CDR1 is GTSNPN, CDR2 SVGIG, per germline (reference sequence). V was clipped by 4 bases and J by 2 bases, with 12 bases between them. The CDR3 reads CAWKGLTAYNEQFF. The CDR3 DNA reads as TGTGCCTGGAAGGGTTTGACCGCCTACAATGAGCAGTTCTTC.

This clone was detected only a few times. The chain carries TRBV28 and TRBJ1-6; tentatively, D is TRBD1 (6 bases). Germline CDR1 MDHEN, CDR2 SYDVKM. The CDR3 is 15 amino acids. V was clipped by 2 bases and J by 9 bases, with 14 bases between them. The CDR3 region has the DNA TGTGCCAGCAGTTTAAGGGGGGCGTTTGCTTCACCCCTCCACTTT. It yields the protein CASSLRGAFASPLHF.

The V and J genes are TRBV14 and TRBJ2-7; D not resolved. Germline V gives CDR1 SGHDN, CDR2 FVKESK. The CDR3 loop spans 14 amino acids. Trimming cost V 1 base and J 0 bases, with 7 bases left between them. CDR3 amino acids: CASSQVKSSYEQYF. CDR3 coding DNA: TGTGCCAGCAGCCAAGTTAAAAGCTCCTACGAGCAGTACTTC.

The chain employs TRBV14 and TRBJ2-3; 8 bases fit TRBD2. The CDR3 runs to 15 residues. J lost 3 bases, V lost 3 bases, and 5 bases had no gene match. Germline CDR1 SGHDN, CDR2 FVKESK. CDR3 region: CASSQRGVSTDTQYF. The CDR3 nucleotides are TGTGCCAGCAGCCAGCGGGGGGTTAGTACAGATACGCAGTATTTT. Full variable domain (rest looked up from reference TRBV14 and TRBJ2-3): EAGVTQFPSHSVIEKGQTVTLRCDPISGHDNLYWYRRVMGKEIKFLLHFVKESKQDESGMPNNRFLAERTGGTYSTLKVQPAELEDSGVYFCASSQRGVSTDTQYFGPGTRLTVL.

CDR3 in amino acids: CASSDRNYGYTF. CDR3 nucleotide sequence: TGTGCCAGCAGTGACAGAAACTATGGCTACACCTTC. This chain uses TRBV2 with TRBJ1-2; D unresolved. The CDR3 has 12 amino acids. Trimming left V 3 bases short and J 2 bases short, with 4 bases between. Per the germline V gene, CDR1 is SNHLY and CDR2 is FYNNEI.

This clone was detected only a few times. The chain carries TRBV7-9 and TRBJ2-7; D not certain. With 0 bases removed from V and 4 bases from J, the gap between germline ends came to 10 bases. CDR1 is SEHNR, CDR2 FQNEAQ, per germline (reference sequence). The CDR3 has 14 residues. CDR3 sequence: CASSLAAGRYEQYF. In DNA, the CDR3 is TGTGCCAGCAGCTTAGCGGCAGGAAGGTACGAGCAGTACTTC.

This chain links TRBV11-3 with TRBJ2-3; 8 nucleotides align to TRBD1. The CDR3 is made up of 13 amino acids. V shed 5 bases, J shed 6 bases, and the junction held 4 bases outside the gene matches. From germline, CDR1 is SGHNT and CDR2 YENEEA. The CDR3 spells CASSRTGYDTQYF. The CDR3 DNA follows: TGTGCCAGCAGCCGGACAGGGTATGATACGCAGTATTTT.

This chain connects TRBV4-2 to TRBJ1-5; D is ambiguous. CDR1 and CDR2 from the germline V gene are LGHNA and YNFKEQ. There are 13 residues in the CDR3. Trimming took 0 bases from V and 5 from J, leaving 5 bases between them. The CDR3 nucleotides read TGTGCCAGCAGCCAAGATCCAGATCAGCCCCAGCATTTT. This translates into CASSQDPDQPQHF.

This rearrangement joins TRBV7-2 to TRBJ1-4; no reliable D call. CDR1 SGHTA and CDR2 FQGNSA come from the germline V gene. Trimming removed 1 base at V and 4 bases at J, with 10 bases between. The CDR3 covers 15 residues. The CDR3 loop reads CASSLEPANNEKLFF. CDR3 DNA: TGTGCCAGCAGCTTAGAACCCGCCAATAATGAAAAACTGTTTTTT.

The sample holds a few counts of this clone. The chain joins TRBV5-5 to TRBJ2-5; either TRBD1 or TRBD2 may supply D (5 bases each). The germline CDR1 and CDR2 sequences are SGHKS and YYEKEE (reference sequence). The CDR3 extends over 13 amino acids. V was clipped by 1 base and J by 5 bases, with 9 bases between them. The CDR3: CASSLSREETQYF. Written as DNA, the CDR3 is TGTGCCAGCAGCTTGTCCAGGGAGGAGACCCAGTACTTC. Based on the CDR3 plus reference TRBV5-5 and TRBJ2-5, the full variable domain is DAGVTQSPTHLIKTRGQQVTLRCSPISGHKSVSWYQQVLGQGPQFIFQYYEKEERGRGNFPDRFSARQFPNYSSELNVNALLLGDSALYLCASSLSREETQYFGPGTRLLVL.

This chain connects TRBV11-3 to TRBJ1-1; TRBD1 matches at 9 bases. Per germline, CDR1 SGHNT and CDR2 YENEEA. This CDR3 is 15 amino acids long. J lost 3 bases, V lost 4 bases, and 6 bases had no gene match. For the CDR3, the DNA is TGTGCCAGCAGCTCCGGGACAGGGTCGTACACTGAAGCTTTCTTT. Its translation: CASSSGTGSYTEAFF.

This chain joins TRBV9 and TRBJ2-3, with 7 bases identical to TRBD1. Per germline, CDR1 SGDLS and CDR2 YYNGEE. The V segment lost 3 bases and the J segment 2 bases; nucleotides outside the gene matches: 9. This CDR3 has 16 amino acids. This CDR3 is CASSARDREFTDTQYF. The DNA of the CDR3 is TGTGCCAGCAGCGCCCGAGACAGGGAATTCACAGATACGCAGTATTTT. Supplemented by reference TRBV9 and TRBJ2-3, the full variable domain reads DSGVTQTPKHLITATGQRVTLRCSPRSGDLSVYWYQQSLDQGLQFLIQYYNGEERAKGNILERFSAQQFPDLHSELNLSSLELGDSALYFCASSARDREFTDTQYFGPGTRLTVL.